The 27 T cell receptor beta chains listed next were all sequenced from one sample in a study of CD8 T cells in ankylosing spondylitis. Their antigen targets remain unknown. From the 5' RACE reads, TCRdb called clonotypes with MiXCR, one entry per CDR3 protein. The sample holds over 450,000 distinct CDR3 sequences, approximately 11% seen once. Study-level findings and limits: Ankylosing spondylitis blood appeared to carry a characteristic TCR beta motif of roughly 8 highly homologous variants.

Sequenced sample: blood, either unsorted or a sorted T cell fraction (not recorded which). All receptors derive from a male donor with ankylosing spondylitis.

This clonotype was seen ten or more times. CDR3 coding DNA: TGTGCCAGCAGCCACCAGAGGGGGGTGGGGGCAGATACGCAGTATTTT. Protein product: CASSHQRGVGADTQYF. V usage is TRBV4-2 and J usage is TRBJ2-3; D tentatively reads TRBD1 or TRBD2 (6 bases each). The CDR3 is 16 residues long. The germline V and J ends were trimmed by 3 bases and 4 bases, with 17 bases remaining between them. Germline V gene lookup returns CDR1 LGHNA and CDR2 YNFKEQ.

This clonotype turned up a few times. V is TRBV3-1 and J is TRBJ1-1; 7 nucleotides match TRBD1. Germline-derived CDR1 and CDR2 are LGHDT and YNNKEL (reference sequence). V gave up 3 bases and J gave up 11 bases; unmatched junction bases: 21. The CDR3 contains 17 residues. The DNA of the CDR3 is TGTGCCAGCAGCCAGGAAAGCGGGACAGTAAGCCGTTTAGGGGCTTTCTTT. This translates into CASSQESGTVSRLGAFF.

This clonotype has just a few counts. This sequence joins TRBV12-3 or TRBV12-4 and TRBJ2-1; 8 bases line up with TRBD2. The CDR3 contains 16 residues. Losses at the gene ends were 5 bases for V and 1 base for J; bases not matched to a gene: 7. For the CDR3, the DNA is TGTGCCAGCAGTCCCCCGGGAGGGCTATCCTACAATGAGCAGTTCTTC. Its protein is CASSPPGGLSYNEQFF.

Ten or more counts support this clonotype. The CDR3 sequence: CASSQGYSNQPQHF. The DNA of the CDR3 is TGTGCCAGCAGTCAGGGGTATAGCAATCAGCCCCAGCATTTT. The rearrangement joins TRBV12-3 or TRBV12-4 to TRBJ1-5; perhaps TRBD1 as D (6 bases). V lost 5 bases and J 0 bases, leaving 8 bases between the germline ends. This CDR3 has 14 amino acids.

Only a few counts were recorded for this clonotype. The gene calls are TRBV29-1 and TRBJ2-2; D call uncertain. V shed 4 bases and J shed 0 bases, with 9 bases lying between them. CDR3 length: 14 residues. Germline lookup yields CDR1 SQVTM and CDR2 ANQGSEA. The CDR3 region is CSVARHANTGELFF. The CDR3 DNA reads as TGCAGCGTTGCCCGACACGCGAACACCGGGGAGCTGTTTTTT.

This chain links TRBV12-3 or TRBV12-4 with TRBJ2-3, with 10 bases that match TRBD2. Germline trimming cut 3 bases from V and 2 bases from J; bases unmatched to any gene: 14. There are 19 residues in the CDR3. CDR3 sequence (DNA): TGTGCCAGCAGTTTGTTTCTTGCCGTGACTAGCGGGCCCACAGATACGCAGTATTTT. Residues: CASSLFLAVTSGPTDTQYF.

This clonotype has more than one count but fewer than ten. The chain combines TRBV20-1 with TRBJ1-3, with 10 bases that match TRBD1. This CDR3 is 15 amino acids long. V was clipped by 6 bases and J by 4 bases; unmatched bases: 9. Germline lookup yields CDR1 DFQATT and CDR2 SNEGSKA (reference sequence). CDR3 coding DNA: TGCAGTGCGAAAAGACAGGGGGCATTCGGAAACACCATATATTTT. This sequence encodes CSAKRQGAFGNTIYF.

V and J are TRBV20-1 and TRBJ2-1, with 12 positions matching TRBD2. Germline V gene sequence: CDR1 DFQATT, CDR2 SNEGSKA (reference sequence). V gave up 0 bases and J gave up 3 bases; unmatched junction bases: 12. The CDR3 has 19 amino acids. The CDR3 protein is CSARDNEGLAGGFYNEQFF. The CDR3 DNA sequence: TGCAGTGCTAGAGATAACGAGGGGCTAGCGGGAGGGTTCTACAATGAGCAGTTCTTC.

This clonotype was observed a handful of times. CDR3 in DNA: TGTGCCAGCAGTTTATCGATGGCAGGGGGATCTTACTATGGCTACACCTTC. This sequence encodes CASSLSMAGGSYYGYTF. The chain links TRBV27 to TRBJ1-2; TRBD1 matches at 7 bases. The J segment lost 3 bases and the V segment lost 0 bases, leaving 10 bases of the junction unmatched. CDR1 MNHEY and CDR2 SMNVEV come from the germline V gene (reference sequence). The CDR3 loop spans 17 amino acids.

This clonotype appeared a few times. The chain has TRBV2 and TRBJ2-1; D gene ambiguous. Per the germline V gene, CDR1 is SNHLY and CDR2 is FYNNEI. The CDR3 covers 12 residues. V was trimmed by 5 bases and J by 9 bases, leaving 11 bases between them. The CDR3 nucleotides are TGTGCCAGCAGTCCCCAGGCCGTTGAGCAGTTCTTC. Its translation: CASSPQAVEQFF. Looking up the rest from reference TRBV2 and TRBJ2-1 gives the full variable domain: EPEVTQTPSHQVTQMGQEVILRCVPISNHLYFYWYRQILGQKVEFLVSFYNNEISEKSEIFDDQFSVERPDGSNFTLKIRSTKLEDSAMYFCASSPQAVEQFFGPGTRLTVL.

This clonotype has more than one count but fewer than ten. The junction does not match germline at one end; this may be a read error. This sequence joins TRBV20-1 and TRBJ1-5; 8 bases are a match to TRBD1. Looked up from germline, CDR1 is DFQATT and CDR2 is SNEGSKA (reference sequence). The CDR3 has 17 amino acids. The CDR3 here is CCASTGQVGQGNQPQHF. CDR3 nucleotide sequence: TGCTGTGCTAGTACGGGACAGGTCGGCCAGGGCAATCAGCCCCAGCATTTT.

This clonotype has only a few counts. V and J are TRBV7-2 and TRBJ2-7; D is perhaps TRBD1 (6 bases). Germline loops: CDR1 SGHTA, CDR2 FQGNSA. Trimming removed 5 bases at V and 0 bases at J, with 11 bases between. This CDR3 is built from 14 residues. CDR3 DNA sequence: TGTGCCAGCAGCCCACAGGGTAGCTCCTACGAGCAGTACGTC. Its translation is CASSPQGSSYEQYV.

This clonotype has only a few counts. The CDR3 region has the DNA TGTGCTGGGGGGCTAGTAGTCGTTGAGCAGTTCTTC. This translates into CAGGLVVVEQFF. The J gene is TRBJ2-1, the V gene TRBV30; TRBD1 or TRBD2 may be the D gene (6 bases each). Germline V gene sequence: CDR1 GTSNPN, CDR2 SVGIG (reference sequence). This CDR3 contains 12 residues.

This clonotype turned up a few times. The CDR3 loop is CSARGDRATEAFF. For the CDR3, the DNA is TGCAGTGCTAGAGGGGACAGGGCCACTGAAGCTTTCTTT. The V and J genes are TRBV20-1 and TRBJ1-1; 9 bases align to TRBD1. V gave up 1 base and J gave up 4 bases; unmatched junction bases: 1. CDR3 length: 13 residues. Per the germline V gene, CDR1 is DFQATT and CDR2 is SNEGSKA (reference sequence).

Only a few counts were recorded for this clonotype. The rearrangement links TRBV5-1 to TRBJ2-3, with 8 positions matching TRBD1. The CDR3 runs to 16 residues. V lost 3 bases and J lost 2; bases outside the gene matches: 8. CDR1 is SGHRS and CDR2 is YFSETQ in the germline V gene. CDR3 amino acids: CASSWLTGANTDTQYF. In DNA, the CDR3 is TGCGCCAGCAGCTGGTTGACAGGGGCCAACACAGATACGCAGTATTTT.

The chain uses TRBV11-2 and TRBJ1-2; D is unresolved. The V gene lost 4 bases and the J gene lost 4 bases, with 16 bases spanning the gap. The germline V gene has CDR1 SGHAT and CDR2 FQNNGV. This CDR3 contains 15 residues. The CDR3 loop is CASSSIGGVGYGYTF. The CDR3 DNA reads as TGTGCCAGCAGCTCCATCGGCGGGGTCGGCTATGGCTACACCTTC.

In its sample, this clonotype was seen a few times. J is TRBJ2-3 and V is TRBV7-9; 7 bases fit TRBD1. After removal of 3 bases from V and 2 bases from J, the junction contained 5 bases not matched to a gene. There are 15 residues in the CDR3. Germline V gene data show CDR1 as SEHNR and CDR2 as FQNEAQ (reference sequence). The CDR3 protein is CASSLGDRTTDTQYF. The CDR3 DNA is TGTGCCAGCAGCTTGGGGGACAGAACCACAGATACGCAGTATTTT.

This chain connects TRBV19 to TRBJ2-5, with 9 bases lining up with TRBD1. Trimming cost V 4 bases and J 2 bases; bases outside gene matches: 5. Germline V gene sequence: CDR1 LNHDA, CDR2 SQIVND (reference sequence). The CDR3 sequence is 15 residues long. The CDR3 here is CASSKGTGWQETQYF. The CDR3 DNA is TGTGCCAGTAGTAAGGGGACAGGGTGGCAAGAGACCCAGTACTTC.

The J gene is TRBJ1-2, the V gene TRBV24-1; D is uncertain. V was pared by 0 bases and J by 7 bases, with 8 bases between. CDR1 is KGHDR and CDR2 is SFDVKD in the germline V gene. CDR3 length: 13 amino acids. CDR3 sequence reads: CATSDLGDGGYTF. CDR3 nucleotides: TGTGCCACCAGTGATTTGGGGGATGGTGGCTACACCTTC.

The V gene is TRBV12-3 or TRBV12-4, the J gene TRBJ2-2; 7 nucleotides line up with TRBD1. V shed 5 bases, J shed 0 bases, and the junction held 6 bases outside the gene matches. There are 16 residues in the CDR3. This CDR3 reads CASSRNRGANTGELFF. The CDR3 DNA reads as TGTGCCAGCAGTAGGAACAGGGGCGCGAACACCGGGGAGCTGTTTTTT.

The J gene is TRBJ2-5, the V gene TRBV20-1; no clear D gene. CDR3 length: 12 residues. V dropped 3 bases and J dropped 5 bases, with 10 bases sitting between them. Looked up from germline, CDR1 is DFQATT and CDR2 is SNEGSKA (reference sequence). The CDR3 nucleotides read TGCAGTGCTAGTCCCGGAGAGGAGACCCAGTACTTC. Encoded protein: CSASPGEETQYF.

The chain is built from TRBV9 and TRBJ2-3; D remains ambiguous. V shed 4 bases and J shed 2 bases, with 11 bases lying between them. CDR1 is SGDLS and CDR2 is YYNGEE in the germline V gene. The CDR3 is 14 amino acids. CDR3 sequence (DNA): TGTGCCAGCAGCCCCAGACCCTCCACAGATACGCAGTATTTT. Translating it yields CASSPRPSTDTQYF.

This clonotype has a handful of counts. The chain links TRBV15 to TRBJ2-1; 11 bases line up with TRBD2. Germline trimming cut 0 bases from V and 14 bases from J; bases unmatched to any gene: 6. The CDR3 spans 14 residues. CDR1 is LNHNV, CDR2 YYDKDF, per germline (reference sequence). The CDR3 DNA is TGTGCCACCAGCAGAGACATTAGCGGGAGGGCCAAGTTCTTC. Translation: CATSRDISGRAKFF.

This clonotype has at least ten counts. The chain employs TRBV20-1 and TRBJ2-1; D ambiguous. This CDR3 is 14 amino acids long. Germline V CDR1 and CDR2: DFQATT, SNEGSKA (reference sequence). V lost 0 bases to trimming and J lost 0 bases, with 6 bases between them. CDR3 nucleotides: TGCAGTGCTAGAGACTCGAGCTCCTACAATGAGCAGTTCTTC. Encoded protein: CSARDSSSYNEQFF.

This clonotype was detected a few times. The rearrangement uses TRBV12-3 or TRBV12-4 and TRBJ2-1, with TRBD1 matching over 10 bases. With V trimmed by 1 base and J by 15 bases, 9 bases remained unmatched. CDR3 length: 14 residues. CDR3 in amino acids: CASSLEGGGQGPFF. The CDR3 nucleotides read TGTGCCAGCAGTTTAGAGGGGGGGGGACAGGGGCCGTTCTTC.

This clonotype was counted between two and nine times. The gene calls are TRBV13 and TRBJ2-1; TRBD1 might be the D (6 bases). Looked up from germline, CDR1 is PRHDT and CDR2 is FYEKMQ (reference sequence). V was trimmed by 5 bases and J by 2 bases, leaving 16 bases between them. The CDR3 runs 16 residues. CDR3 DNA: TGTGCCAGCAGCCTCCAAGGGCAGGGGCCCTACAATGAGCAGTTCTTC. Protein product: CASSLQGQGPYNEQFF. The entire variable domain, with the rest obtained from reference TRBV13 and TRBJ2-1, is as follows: AAGVIQSPRHLIKEKRETATLKCYPIPRHDTVYWYQQGPGQDPQFLISFYEKMQSDKGSIPDRFSAQQFSDYHSELNMSSLELGDSALYFCASSLQGQGPYNEQFFGPGTRLTVL.

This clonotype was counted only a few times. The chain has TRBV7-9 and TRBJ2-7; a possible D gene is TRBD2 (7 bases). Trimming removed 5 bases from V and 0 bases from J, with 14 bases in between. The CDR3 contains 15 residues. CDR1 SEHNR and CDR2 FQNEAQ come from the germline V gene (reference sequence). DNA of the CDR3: TGTGCCAGCAGCAAAGGGGGGGGCAGCTCCTACGAGCAGTACGTC. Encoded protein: CASSKGGGSSYEQYV.